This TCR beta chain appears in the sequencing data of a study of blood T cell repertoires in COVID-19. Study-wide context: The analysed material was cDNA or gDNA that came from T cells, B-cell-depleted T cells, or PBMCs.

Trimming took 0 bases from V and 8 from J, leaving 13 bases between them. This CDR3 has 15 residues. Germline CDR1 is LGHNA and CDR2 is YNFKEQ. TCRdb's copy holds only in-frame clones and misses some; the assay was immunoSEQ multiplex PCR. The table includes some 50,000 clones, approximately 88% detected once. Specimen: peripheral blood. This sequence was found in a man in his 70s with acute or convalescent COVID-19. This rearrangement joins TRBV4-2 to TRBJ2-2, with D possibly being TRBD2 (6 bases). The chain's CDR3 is CASSQEGTGGGELFF. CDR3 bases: TGTGCCAGCAGCCAAGAGGGGACCGGGGGTGGGGAGCTGTTTTTT.